These 6 T cell receptor beta chains came from one sample sequenced in a study of blood T cells in healthy people across ages. Sample-barcoded 5' priming and a J-beta primer mix drove a second PCR of about 6 to 12 cycles. TCRdb called the 5' RACE reads again in MiXCR, with one record for every CDR3 protein. Among 700,000 or so distinct CDR3 sequences, around 43% were seen once, and the ten largest hold about 30%. Material: blood. These receptors all stem from a man older than 75 in good health.

There are a few counts of this clonotype. This chain joins TRBV9 and TRBJ2-3; TRBD2 aligns across 11 bases. Per the germline V gene, CDR1 is SGDLS and CDR2 is YYNGEE. V was clipped by 0 bases and J by 0 bases; unmatched bases: 12. The CDR3 length is 20 residues. Here the CDR3 reads CASSVDVASGGPQSTDTQYF. The CDR3 DNA follows: TGTGCCAGCAGCGTAGATGTCGCTAGCGGGGGGCCCCAAAGCACAGATACGCAGTATTTT.

The chain combines TRBV27 with TRBJ2-7; possible D gene TRBD2, 5 bases. V shed 1 base and J shed 0 bases, with 10 bases lying between them. CDR1 and CDR2 from the germline V gene are MNHEY and SMNVEV (reference sequence). The length of the CDR3 is 15 residues. The CDR3, as DNA: TGTGCCAGCAGTTTATTAGTGGGGAGCTCCTACGAGCAGTACTTC. It encodes CASSLLVGSSYEQYF.

The rearrangement links TRBV7-3 to TRBJ2-7; 8 bases line up with TRBD1. CDR3 length: 13 residues. Trimming at V came to 5 bases and at J to 7 bases, leaving 7 bases not matched to a gene. CDR1 and CDR2 (germline): SGHTA, FQGTGA. CDR3: CASSRDRGGEQYF. DNA of the CDR3: TGTGCCAGCAGCCGTGACAGGGGAGGAGAGCAGTACTTC.

This clonotype was counted only a few times. The V and J genes are TRBV4-1 and TRBJ1-6, with D perhaps TRBD1 (5 bases). With 0 bases removed from V and 3 bases from J, the gap between germline ends came to 15 bases. Germline values: CDR1 MGHRA, CDR2 YSYEKL. This CDR3 comprises 18 residues. CDR3 sequence reads: CASSQETLSTVYNSPLHF. As DNA, the CDR3 is TGCGCCAGCAGCCAAGAAACCCTATCGACAGTCTATAATTCACCCCTCCACTTT.

The sample holds a few counts of this clonotype. The rearrangement uses TRBV9 and TRBJ2-3; D gene uncertain. The CDR3 is 13 residues long. Trimming shortened V by 0 bases and J by 6 bases, and 8 bases separated the two germline ends. CDR1 is SGDLS and CDR2 is YYNGEE in the germline V gene. CDR3 loop: CASSVAGADTQYF. CDR3 DNA: TGTGCCAGCAGCGTAGCCGGAGCTGATACGCAGTATTTT.

The chain joins TRBV20-1 to TRBJ2-3; TRBD2 agrees at 8 bases. V lost 1 base, J lost 4 bases, and 7 bases stayed unmatched. The CDR3 sequence is 15 residues long. In germline, CDR1 is DFQATT, CDR2 SNEGSKA (reference sequence). The chain's CDR3 is CSARVRGGRADTQYF. The CDR3 DNA is TGCAGTGCTAGAGTTCGGGGGGGGCGGGCAGATACGCAGTATTTT.